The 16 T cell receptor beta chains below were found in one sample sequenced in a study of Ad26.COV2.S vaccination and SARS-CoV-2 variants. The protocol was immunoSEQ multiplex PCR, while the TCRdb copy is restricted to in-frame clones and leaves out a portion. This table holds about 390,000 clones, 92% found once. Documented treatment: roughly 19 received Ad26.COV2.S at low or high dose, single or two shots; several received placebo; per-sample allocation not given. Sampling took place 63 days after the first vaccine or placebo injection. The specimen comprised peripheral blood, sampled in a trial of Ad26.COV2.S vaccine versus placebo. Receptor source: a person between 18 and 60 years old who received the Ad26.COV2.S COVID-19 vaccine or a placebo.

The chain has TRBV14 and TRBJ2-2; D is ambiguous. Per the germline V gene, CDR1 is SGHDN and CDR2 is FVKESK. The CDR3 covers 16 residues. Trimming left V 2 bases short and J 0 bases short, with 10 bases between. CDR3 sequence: CASSQSRKPNTGELFF. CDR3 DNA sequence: TGTGCCAGCAGCCAATCCAGGAAACCGAACACCGGGGAGCTGTTTTTT.

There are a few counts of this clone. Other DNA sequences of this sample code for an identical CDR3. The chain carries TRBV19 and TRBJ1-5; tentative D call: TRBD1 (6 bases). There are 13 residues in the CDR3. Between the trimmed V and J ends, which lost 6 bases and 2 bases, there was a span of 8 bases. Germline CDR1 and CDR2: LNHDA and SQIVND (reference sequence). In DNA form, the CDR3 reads TGTGCCAGTAGGGACAGAGGCAATCAGCCCCAGCATTTT. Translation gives CASRDRGNQPQHF.

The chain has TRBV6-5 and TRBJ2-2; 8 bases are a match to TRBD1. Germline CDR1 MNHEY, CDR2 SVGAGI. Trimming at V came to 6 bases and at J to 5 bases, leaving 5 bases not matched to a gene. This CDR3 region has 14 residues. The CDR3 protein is CASSWTGLTGELFF. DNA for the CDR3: TGTGCCAGCAGCTGGACAGGGCTAACCGGGGAGCTGTTTTTT.

The CDR3 bases are TGTGCCAGCGGCCCTCCTCCCTCCGGTATTATGCAGTATTTT. This gives the protein CASGPPPSGIMQYF. The genes are TRBV6-2 or TRBV6-3 and TRBJ2-3, with D unclear. V dropped 8 bases and J dropped 11 bases, with 23 bases sitting between them. This CDR3 region has 14 residues. Germline assignment: CDR1 MNHEY and CDR2 SVGEGT.

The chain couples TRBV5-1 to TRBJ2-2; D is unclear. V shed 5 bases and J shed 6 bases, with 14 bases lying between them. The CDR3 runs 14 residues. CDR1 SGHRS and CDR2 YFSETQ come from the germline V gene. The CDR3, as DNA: TGCGCCAGCAGGATCCAGCGCCGGTCCGGGGAGCTGTTTTTT. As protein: CASRIQRRSGELFF.

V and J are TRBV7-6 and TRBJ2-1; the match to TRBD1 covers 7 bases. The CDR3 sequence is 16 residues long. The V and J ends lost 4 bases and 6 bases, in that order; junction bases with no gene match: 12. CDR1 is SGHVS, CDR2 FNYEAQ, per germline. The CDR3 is CASSSNRGNLINEQFF. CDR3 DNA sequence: TGTGCCAGCAGCTCAAACAGGGGTAATTTAATCAATGAGCAGTTCTTC. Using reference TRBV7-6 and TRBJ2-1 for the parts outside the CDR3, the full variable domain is GAGVSQSPRYKVTKRGQDVALRCDPISGHVSLYWYRQALGQGPEFLTYFNYEAQQDKSGLPNDRFSAERPEGSISTLTIQRTEQRDSAMYRCASSSNRGNLINEQFFGPGTRLTVL.

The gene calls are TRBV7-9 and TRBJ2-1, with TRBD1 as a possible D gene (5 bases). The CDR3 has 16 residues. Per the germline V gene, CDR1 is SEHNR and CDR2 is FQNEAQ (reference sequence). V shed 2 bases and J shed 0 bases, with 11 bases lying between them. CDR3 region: CASSLRLGDSYNEQFF. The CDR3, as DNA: TGTGCCAGCAGCTTAAGGTTAGGGGACTCCTACAATGAGCAGTTCTTC. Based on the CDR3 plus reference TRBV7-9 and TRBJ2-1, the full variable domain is DTGVSQNPRHKITKRGQNVTFRCDPISEHNRLYWYRQTLGQGPEFLTYFQNEAQLEKSRLLSDRFSAERPKGSFSTLEIQRTEQGDSAMYLCASSLRLGDSYNEQFFGPGTRLTVL.

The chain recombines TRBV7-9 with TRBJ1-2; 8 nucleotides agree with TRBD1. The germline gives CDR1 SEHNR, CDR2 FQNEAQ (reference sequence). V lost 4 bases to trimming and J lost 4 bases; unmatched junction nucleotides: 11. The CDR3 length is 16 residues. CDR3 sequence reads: CASSWGRQGATYGYTF. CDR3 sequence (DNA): TGTGCCAGCAGCTGGGGACGCCAGGGGGCAACCTATGGCTACACCTTC. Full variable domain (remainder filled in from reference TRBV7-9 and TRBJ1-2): DTGVSQNPRHKITKRGQNVTFRCDPISEHNRLYWYRQTLGQGPEFLTYFQNEAQLEKSRLLSDRFSAERPKGSFSTLEIQRTEQGDSAMYLCASSWGRQGATYGYTFGSGTRLTVV.

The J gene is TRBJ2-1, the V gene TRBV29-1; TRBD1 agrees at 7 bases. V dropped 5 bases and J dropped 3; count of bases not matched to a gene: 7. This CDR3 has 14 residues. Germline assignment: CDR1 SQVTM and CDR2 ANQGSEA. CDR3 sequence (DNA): TGCAGCGTTAAGAGACAGGGTGGCTACAATGAGCAGTTCTTC. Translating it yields CSVKRQGGYNEQFF.

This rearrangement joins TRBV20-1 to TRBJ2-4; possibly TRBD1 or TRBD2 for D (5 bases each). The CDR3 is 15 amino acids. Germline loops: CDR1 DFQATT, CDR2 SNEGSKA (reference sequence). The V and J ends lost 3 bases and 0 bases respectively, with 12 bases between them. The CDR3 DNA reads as TGCAGTGCTAGTGACGGGGACCTAGCCAAAAACATTCAGTACTTC. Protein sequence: CSASDGDLAKNIQYF.

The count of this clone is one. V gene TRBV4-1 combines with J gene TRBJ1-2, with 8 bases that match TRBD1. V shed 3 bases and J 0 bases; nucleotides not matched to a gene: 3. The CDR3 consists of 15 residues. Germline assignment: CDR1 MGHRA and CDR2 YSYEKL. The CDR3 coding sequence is TGCGCCAGCAGCCAGGCAGGGGGCCCTAACTATGGCTACACCTTC. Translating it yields CASSQAGGPNYGYTF.

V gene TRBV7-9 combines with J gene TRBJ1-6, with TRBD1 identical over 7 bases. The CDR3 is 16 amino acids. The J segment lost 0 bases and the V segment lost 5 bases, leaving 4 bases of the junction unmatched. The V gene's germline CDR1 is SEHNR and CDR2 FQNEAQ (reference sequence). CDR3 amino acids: CASSATGSSYNSPLHF. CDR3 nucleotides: TGTGCCAGCAGCGCGACAGGGAGCTCCTATAATTCACCCCTCCACTTT. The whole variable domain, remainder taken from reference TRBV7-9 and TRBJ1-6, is DTGVSQNPRHKITKRGQNVTFRCDPISEHNRLYWYRQTLGQGPEFLTYFQNEAQLEKSRLLSDRFSAERPKGSFSTLEIQRTEQGDSAMYLCASSATGSSYNSPLHFGNGTRLTVT.

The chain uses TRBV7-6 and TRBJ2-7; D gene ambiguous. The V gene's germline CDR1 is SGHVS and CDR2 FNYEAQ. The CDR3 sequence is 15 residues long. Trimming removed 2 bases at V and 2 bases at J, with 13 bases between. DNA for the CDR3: TGTGCCAGCAGCTTATCCGTAGACCTAACCTACGAGCAGTACTTC. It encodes CASSLSVDLTYEQYF.

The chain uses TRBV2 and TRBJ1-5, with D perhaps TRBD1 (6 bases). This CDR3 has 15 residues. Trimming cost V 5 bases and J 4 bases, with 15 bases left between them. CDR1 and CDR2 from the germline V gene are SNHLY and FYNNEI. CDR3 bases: TGTGCCAGCAGTATAAACAGGGCTGGAAATCAGCCCCAGCATTTT. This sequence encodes CASSINRAGNQPQHF.

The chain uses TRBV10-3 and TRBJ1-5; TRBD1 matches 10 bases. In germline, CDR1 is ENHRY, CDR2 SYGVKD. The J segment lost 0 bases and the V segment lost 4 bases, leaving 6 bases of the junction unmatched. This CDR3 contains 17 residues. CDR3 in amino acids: CAISAGTGVPSNQPQHF. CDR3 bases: TGTGCCATCAGTGCCGGGACAGGGGTCCCTAGCAATCAGCCCCAGCATTTT.

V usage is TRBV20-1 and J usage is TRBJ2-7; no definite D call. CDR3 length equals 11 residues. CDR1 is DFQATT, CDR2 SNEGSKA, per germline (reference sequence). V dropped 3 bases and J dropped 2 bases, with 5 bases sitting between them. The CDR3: CSARHTYEQYF. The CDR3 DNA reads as TGCAGTGCTAGGCACACCTACGAGCAGTACTTC.